The clone carrying this TCR beta chain was seen once. Its antigen is undetermined. The sample belongs to a study of cytomegalovirus exposure and HLA in healthy donors. Study-level findings and limits: A prior analysis recorded that most TCR beta V segments were productive about 90% or about 30% of the time. For presence/absence analyses, sequencing depth was assumed to be roughly uniform across donors.

The CDR3 runs 14 residues. The V gene end was trimmed by 5 bases and the J gene end by 7 bases; junction bases not matched to a gene: 6. Per germline, CDR1 MNHEY and CDR2 SMNVEV (reference sequence). A multiplex PCR was run with 60 Vbeta primers and 13 Jbeta primers. Clones were sequenced by immunoSEQ multiplex PCR, and TCRdb holds only the in-frame ones, with some missing. In the table there are under 140,000 clones, over 60% of which are singletons. This receptor was taken from a woman aged 60 to 75 in good health and CMV-seropositive. The chain employs TRBV27 and TRBJ1-4; 8 nucleotides align to TRBD1. Sequenced sample: PBMCs. This CDR3 is CASSLRTGFEKLFF. The CDR3 coding sequence is TGTGCCAGCAGTCTCAGGACAGGGTTTGAAAAACTGTTTTTT. Full variable domain (remainder filled in from reference TRBV27 and TRBJ1-4): EAQVTQNPRYLITVTGKKLTVTCSQNMNHEYMSWYRQDPGLGLRQIYYSMNVEVTDKGDVPEGYKVSRKEKRNFPLILESPSPNQTSLYFCASSLRTGFEKLFFGSGTQLSVL.